These 4 T cell receptor beta chains were sequenced from one sample in a study of T cell responses to AZD1222 COVID-19 vaccine. Using immunoSEQ multiplex PCR, the repertoire was profiled, and TCRdb retains in-frame clones only, with some absent. The sample includes approximately 150,000 clones, about 89% of them seen just once. The sample consisted of peripheral blood, taken on day 0 of AZD1222 vaccination. The receptors derive from an adult in good health.

This clone has only one observation. The chain combines TRBV19 with TRBJ2-1, with TRBD1 matching over 9 bases. V shed 3 bases, J shed 14 bases, and the junction held 11 bases outside the gene matches. The CDR3 has 14 residues. Germline V lookup: CDR1 LNHDA, CDR2 SQIVND (reference sequence). CDR3 bases: TGTGCCAGTAGTATGGGACAGGGTCTTTCCCCGGAGTTCTTC. It yields the protein CASSMGQGLSPEFF.

The chain links TRBV4-2 to TRBJ1-1, with D possibly being TRBD1 (5 bases). The CDR3 length is 13 residues. The germline V gene has CDR1 LGHNA and CDR2 YNFKEQ. V lost 3 bases and J lost 4, with 9 bases in between. CDR3 coding DNA: TGTGCCAGCAGCCATGGGGACGGCACTGAAGCTTTCTTT. This sequence encodes CASSHGDGTEAFF.

This sequence joins TRBV6-2 or TRBV6-3 and TRBJ1-5; D remains unclear. Trimming pared 2 bases from V and 7 bases from J, leaving 9 bases between. The CDR3 extends over 13 amino acids. Germline CDR1 MNHEY, CDR2 SVGEGT. The CDR3 coding sequence is TGTGCCAGCAGTTACGTTGGGGTGCAGCCCCAGCATTTT. Translated, it gives CASSYVGVQPQHF.

The chain uses TRBV14 and TRBJ2-7; TRBD1 is a possible D gene (6 bases). Germline V gene lookup returns CDR1 SGHDN and CDR2 FVKESK. The CDR3 is made up of 15 amino acids. The germline V and J ends were trimmed by 2 bases and 6 bases, with 17 bases remaining between them. The CDR3 region is CASSQTGTRKVEQYF. The CDR3 region has the DNA TGTGCCAGCAGCCAAACCGGGACAAGGAAGGTCGAGCAGTACTTC.